This TCR beta chain was observed in a study of identical twins. TCRdb processed the 5' RACE reads anew with MiXCR; each CDR3 protein has one entry. The sample yields approximately 700,000 distinct CDR3 sequences, about 20% seen once. The germline CDR1 and CDR2 sequences are DFQATT and SNEGSKA (reference sequence). Losses at the gene ends were 5 bases for V and 5 bases for J; bases not matched to a gene: 2. This CDR3 contains 12 residues. Comments on this clonotype: Antigen: not known.

Study observations and caveats: Researchers caution that invariant MAIT and iNKT cells could partly confound zero-insertion analyses.

These data are also associated with another study on T cells expressing NK-cell markers. As that report states: Each TCR beta repertoire originated in sorted T cells that were CD3+CD56+NKG2C+, CD3+CD56+NKG2C- or CD3+CD56-NKG2C+. In several experiments, an anti-gamma-delta TCR antibody restricted sorting to alpha-beta TCR T cells.

The source is a woman younger than 35 in good health. The chain has TRBV20-1 and TRBJ2-7, with TRBD2 matching over 11 bases. The sequencing input was PBMCs. CDR3 in amino acids: CSAALAGDEQYF. The CDR3 nucleotides are TGCAGTGCTGCACTAGCGGGAGACGAGCAGTACTTC.